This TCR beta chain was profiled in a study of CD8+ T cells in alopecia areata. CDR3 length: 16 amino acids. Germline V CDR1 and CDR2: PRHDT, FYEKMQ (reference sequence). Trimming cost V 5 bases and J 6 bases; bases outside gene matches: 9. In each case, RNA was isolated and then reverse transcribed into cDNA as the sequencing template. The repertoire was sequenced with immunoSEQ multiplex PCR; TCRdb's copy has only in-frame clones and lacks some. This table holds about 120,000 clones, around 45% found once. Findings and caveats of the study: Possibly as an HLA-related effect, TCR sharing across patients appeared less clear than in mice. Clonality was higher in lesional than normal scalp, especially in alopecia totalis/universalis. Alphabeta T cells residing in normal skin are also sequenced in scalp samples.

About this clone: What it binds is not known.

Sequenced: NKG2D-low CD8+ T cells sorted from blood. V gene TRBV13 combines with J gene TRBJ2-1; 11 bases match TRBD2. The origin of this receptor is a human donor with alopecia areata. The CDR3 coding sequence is TGTGCCAGCAGCATATCCGGGACTAGCGGCTTCAATGAGCAGTTCTTC. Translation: CASSISGTSGFNEQFF.